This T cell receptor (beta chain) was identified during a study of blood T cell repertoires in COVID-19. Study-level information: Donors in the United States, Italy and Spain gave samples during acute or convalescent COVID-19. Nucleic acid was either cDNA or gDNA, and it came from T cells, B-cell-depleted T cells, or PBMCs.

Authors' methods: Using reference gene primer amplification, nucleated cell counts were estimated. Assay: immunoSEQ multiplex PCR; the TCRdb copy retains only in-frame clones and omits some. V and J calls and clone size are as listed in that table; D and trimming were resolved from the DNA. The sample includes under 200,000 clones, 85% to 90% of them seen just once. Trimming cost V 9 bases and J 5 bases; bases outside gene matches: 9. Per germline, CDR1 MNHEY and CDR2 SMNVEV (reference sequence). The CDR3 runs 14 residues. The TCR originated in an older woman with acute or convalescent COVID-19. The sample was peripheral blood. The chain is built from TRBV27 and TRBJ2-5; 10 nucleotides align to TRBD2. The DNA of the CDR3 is TGTGCCAGTAAATCTAGCGGGAGAGGGGAGACCCAGTACTTC. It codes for CASKSSGRGETQYF.